This T cell receptor beta chain was retrieved from a study of T-cell memory formation after mild COVID-19 (dated by TCRdb to the early 2020s). Background on the whole study: TCR sequence clusters from the two donors were largely donor specific. T-cell clones expanding and contracting after mild COVID-19 in a couple of donors were tracked by longitudinal TCRalpha and TCRbeta repertoire sequencing. Two young, previously healthy adult volunteers, one female and one male, were included in the cohort.

TCRdb shows the sequencer as Illumina NovaSeq 6000. cDNA libraries for TCRalpha and TCRbeta were prepared by 5'RACE using constant-segment primers, with sample barcodes and unique molecular identifiers added. Trizol reagent was used to extract RNA from every sample. Amplification of the libraries took two PCR steps, and the second step added a second sample barcode plus Illumina TruSeq adapters. Libraries were sequenced on an Illumina NovaSeq with 2 x 150 bp paired-end reads. In the authors' own workflow: With migec v1.2.7, reads were demultiplexed and then collapsed into UMI-guided consensus sequences. Using mixcr v2.1.11, UMI consensuses were aligned to TRA and TRB V and J templates and then assembled into clonotypes. Expanded or contracted clonotypes were those called significant by both edgeR and NoisET, with noise models trained on biological replicates. edgeR calls used a false discovery rate-adjusted p below 0.01 and a log2 fold-change threshold of 1. As an exploratory analysis of dynamics, max-normalized trajectories of the 1000 most abundant clonotypes were examined by PCA with hierarchical clustering. Separately sequenced CD4+ and CD8+ repertoires were used to assign the CD4 or CD8 phenotype of responding clones. TCRdb ran its own pipeline on the public reads, namely fastp trimming at Q25 and MiXCR clone calling, and kept in-frame beta chains. When rows share a CDR3 protein, they turn into one entry using the most common DNA and genes. These V and J calls derive from TCRdb rather than the authors' analysis. Recorded for this sample are about 130,000 distinct CDR3 sequences; more than 15% of them occurred a single time. Clones ranked in the top ten supply approximately 15% of the sample.

This clonotype was seen more than once but under ten times. Its antigen has not been determined. Base quality data are lacking; no much larger clone is found one base away. Overall results and qualifications from the work: Whether the second-wave clones peaking on day 37 were SARS-CoV-2 specific was not confirmed. Some responding clones were detected in pre-infection memory, suggesting pre-existing cross-reactive memory T cells joined the SARS-CoV-2 response. Clones contracting from day 15 to 85 had balanced CD4/CD8 phenotypes, while a second wave expanding from day 15 to 37 was biased towards CD4+. Contracting CD4+ clones were located mainly in the CM and EM memory subsets, whereas CD8+ clones were found to be enriched in EMRA. Only a couple of mild cases were covered by the study, and larger cohorts that include severe cases with pre-infection samples were considered necessary.

Ficoll-Paque density gradient centrifugation was used to isolate PBMCs. CDR1 and CDR2 (SGHRS, YFSETQ) derive from the germline V gene. The junction shows trimming of 2 bases on V and 4 bases on J, and the gene matches do not reach 5 bases of it. Its CDR3 holds 16 amino acids, cysteine through phenylalanine. Only CDR3 DNA is held: 48 bases, read in frame from base 1. Sequenced: PBMCs or a T cell subset sorted from them (not recorded which). This receptor was taken from an adult woman who had mild COVID-19 (a few samples of this study predate the infection). The sample titles of this study are shuffled in the database, so cell type and time point are left out; the donor was told from shared clones. Rearrangement joined TRBV5-1 to TRBJ2-1, and TRBD2 aligns with 11 junction nucleotides. This receptor has the CDR3 CASSLPGTSGYNEQFF. The DNA sequence is TGCGCCAGCAGCTTACCAGGGACTAGCGGTTACAATGAGCAGTTCTTC.